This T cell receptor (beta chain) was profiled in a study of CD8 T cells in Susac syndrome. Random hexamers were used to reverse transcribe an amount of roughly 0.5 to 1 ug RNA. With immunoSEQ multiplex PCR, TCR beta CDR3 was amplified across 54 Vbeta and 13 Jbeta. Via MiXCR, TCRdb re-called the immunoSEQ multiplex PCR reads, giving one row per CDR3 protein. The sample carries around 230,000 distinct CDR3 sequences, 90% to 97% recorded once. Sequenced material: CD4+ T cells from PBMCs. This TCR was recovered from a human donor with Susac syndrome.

In nucleotides, the CDR3 is TGTGCCAGCAGCCTATCTAGAGGGGGTGGTGAAGCTTTCTTT. This codes for CASSLSRGGGEAFF. The chain links TRBV6-5 to TRBJ1-1; D may be TRBD1 (6 bases). The V gene lost 6 bases and the J gene lost 7 bases, with 18 bases spanning the gap. CDR3 size: 14 residues. Germline V gene data show CDR1 as MNHEY and CDR2 as SVGAGI.